Following are 19 T cell receptor beta chains from one sample sequenced in a study of CD4 T cells in relation to SARS-CoV-2 and coronaviruses. Their specific antigens are unknown. Generated by immunoSEQ multiplex PCR, the TCRdb table keeps only in-frame clones and is missing some. Of about 36,000 clones in the sample, around 85% are singletons; the top ten hold 6% to 8%. The sequenced sample consisted of naive CD4+ T cells from PBMCs, cultured in vitro. The subset was: naive CD4+ T cells isolated by negative enrichment. The receptor source for this set is an adult with COVID-19.

The chain carries TRBV2 and TRBJ2-3, with 11 positions matching TRBD2. CDR3 length: 14 amino acids. Germline V lookup: CDR1 SNHLY, CDR2 FYNNEI. V trimming: 6 bases; J trimming: 5 bases; junction bases outside the gene matches: 4. CDR3 region: CASRLGLAGDTQYF. In DNA form, the CDR3 reads TGTGCCAGCAGACTAGGACTAGCGGGAGATACGCAGTATTTT.

This chain uses TRBV7-3 with TRBJ2-1; D remains unclear. V shed 4 bases and J shed 2 bases, with 12 bases lying between them. Germline CDR1 is SGHTA and CDR2 is FQGTGA. This CDR3 region has 15 residues. For the CDR3, the DNA is TGTGCCAGCAGCTACCGGGCCAATGCCTACAATGAGCAGTTCTTC. Translated: CASSYRANAYNEQFF.

This chain connects TRBV19 to TRBJ2-7; 13 nucleotides align to TRBD2. This CDR3 is built from 13 residues. V dropped 10 bases and J dropped 5; count of bases not matched to a gene: 5. Germline CDR1 LNHDA, CDR2 SQIVND (reference sequence). For the CDR3, the DNA is TGTGCCACTCGGACTAGCGGGAGAGACGAGCAGTACTTC. Translating gives CATRTSGRDEQYF.

This chain joins TRBV9 and TRBJ2-1; D is unresolved. The CDR3 consists of 16 residues. Germline CDR1 SGDLS, CDR2 YYNGEE. Between the trimmed V and J ends, which lost 3 bases and 0 bases, there was a span of 13 bases. The CDR3 nucleotides read TGTGCCAGCAGCGAAAAGATAGACCTCTCCTACAATGAGCAGTTCTTC. This codes for CASSEKIDLSYNEQFF.

CDR3 protein: CASSAGLAGRGLVNEQFF. In DNA, the CDR3 is TGTGCCAGCAGCGCTGGACTAGCGGGAAGGGGCTTAGTGAATGAGCAGTTCTTC. The chain employs TRBV9 and TRBJ2-1; 12 nucleotides line up with TRBD2. The V gene end was trimmed by 3 bases and the J gene end by 7 bases; junction bases not matched to a gene: 14. This CDR3 is 18 amino acids long. CDR1 and CDR2 from the germline V gene are SGDLS and YYNGEE. The variable domain in full, with the rest retrieved from reference TRBV9 and TRBJ2-1, is DSGVTQTPKHLITATGQRVTLRCSPRSGDLSVYWYQQSLDQGLQFLIQYYNGEERAKGNILERFSAQQFPDLHSELNLSSLELGDSALYFCASSAGLAGRGLVNEQFFGPGTRLTVL.

This clone was seen a single time. The V call is TRBV11-2, the J call TRBJ1-1; perhaps TRBD1 as D (6 bases). V was clipped by 2 bases and J by 1 base, with 11 bases between them. Germline V lookup: CDR1 SGHAT, CDR2 FQNNGV. The CDR3 sequence is 15 residues long. CDR3 DNA sequence: TGTGCCAGCAGCTTAAGGGGACAACAGAACACTGAAGCTTTCTTT. It is translated as CASSLRGQQNTEAFF.

This rearrangement joins TRBV5-6 to TRBJ2-5; TRBD1 matches 7 bases. Trimming cost V 0 bases and J 6 bases; bases outside gene matches: 8. Germline V gene data show CDR1 as SGHDT and CDR2 as YYEEEE. This CDR3 spans 15 amino acids. The chain's CDR3 is CASSLAGGDRKTQYF. CDR3 coding DNA: TGTGCCAGCAGCTTGGCCGGTGGGGACAGAAAGACCCAGTACTTC.

The chain has TRBV2 and TRBJ1-4; 12 nucleotides match TRBD1. J was trimmed by 7 bases and V by 6 bases; bases with no gene match: 3. The CDR3 is 14 residues long. Per germline, CDR1 SNHLY and CDR2 FYNNEI. CDR3 in amino acids: CASRGTGGSEKLFF. The CDR3 region has the DNA TGTGCCAGCAGGGGGACAGGGGGCAGTGAAAAACTGTTTTTT.

CDR3 DNA sequence: TGTGCCAGTAGACCGACAGGGGAATTAAACACCATATATTTT. Translated, it gives CASRPTGELNTIYF. The chain joins TRBV19 to TRBJ1-3, with 8 bases identical to TRBD1. J lost 6 bases, V lost 6 bases, and 7 bases had no gene match. From germline, CDR1 is LNHDA and CDR2 SQIVND (reference sequence). This CDR3 spans 14 amino acids.

The chain combines TRBV6-1 with TRBJ2-3; D possibly uses TRBD1 or TRBD2 (6 bases each). Germline V gene lookup returns CDR1 MNHNS and CDR2 SASEGT. The CDR3 runs 16 residues. V was clipped by 1 base and J by 2 bases, with 13 bases between them. The CDR3 spells CASSEGQGGHTDTQYF. CDR3 DNA: TGTGCCAGCAGTGAAGGACAAGGGGGGCACACAGATACGCAGTATTTT.

This chain uses TRBV19 with TRBJ1-5; 9 positions agree with TRBD1. The CDR3 consists of 16 residues. The J segment lost 0 bases and the V segment lost 6 bases, leaving 6 bases of the junction unmatched. Germline V gene sequence: CDR1 LNHDA, CDR2 SQIVND (reference sequence). The CDR3: CASRGTGFNSNQPQHF. The CDR3 nucleotides are TGTGCCAGTAGGGGGACAGGGTTCAATAGCAATCAGCCCCAGCATTTT.

This chain joins TRBV7-8 and TRBJ2-7, with D perhaps matching TRBD2 (6 bases). V lost 5 bases and J 3 bases, leaving 20 bases between the germline ends. Germline CDR1 reads SGHVS; CDR2 reads FQNEAQ. This CDR3 spans 16 amino acids. For the CDR3, the DNA is TGTGCCAGCAGCATAGGCGGGAAATTGGGGCACTACGAGCAGTACTTC. This sequence encodes CASSIGGKLGHYEQYF.

The chain carries TRBV15 and TRBJ2-5; 7 bases are shared with TRBD2. V lost 4 bases and J lost 5; bases outside the gene matches: 1. Per the germline V gene, CDR1 is LNHNV and CDR2 is YYDKDF (reference sequence). CDR3 size: 12 residues. CDR3 sequence: CATSTGGETQYF. CDR3 in DNA: TGTGCCACCAGCACCGGGGGGGAGACCCAGTACTTC. The full variable domain, completed using reference TRBV15 and TRBJ2-5, is DAMVIQNPRYQVTQFGKPVTLSCSQTLNHNVMYWYQQKSSQAPKLLFHYYDKDFNNEADTPDNFQSRRPNTSFCFLDIRSPGLGDTAMYLCATSTGGETQYFGPGTRLLVL.

The V call is TRBV3-1 (or the pseudogene TRBV3-2), the J call TRBJ2-3, with 7 bases that match TRBD2. With 2 bases clipped from V and 1 base from J, the junction kept 6 bases outside the gene matches. The CDR3 is 16 residues long. CDR1 is LGHDT and CDR2 is YNNKEL in the germline V gene (reference sequence). The CDR3 coding sequence is TGTGCCAGCAGCCAATTTAACGGGAGGCGCACAGATACGCAGTATTTT. It yields the protein CASSQFNGRRTDTQYF.

This clone was seen a handful of times. The V and J genes are TRBV7-8 and TRBJ2-1, with D possibly matching TRBD2 (5 bases). CDR1 and CDR2 from the germline V gene are SGHVS and FQNEAQ. The CDR3 is made up of 14 amino acids. Trimming stripped 8 bases from V and 5 bases from J, with 16 bases between. CDR3 coding DNA: TGTGCCAGCTTTCCGGGGTTTGGCGACAATGAGCAGTTCTTC. Its protein is CASFPGFGDNEQFF.

In DNA, the CDR3 is TGTGCCAGCAGCCAACAGGGGATAAACTATGGCTACACCTTC. Protein product: CASSQQGINYGYTF. The V gene is TRBV7-8, the J gene TRBJ1-2; 7 nucleotides line up with TRBD1. Per the germline V gene, CDR1 is SGHVS and CDR2 is FQNEAQ. There are 14 residues in the CDR3. V lost 5 bases, J lost 2 bases, and 5 bases stayed unmatched. Filled out from reference TRBV7-8 and TRBJ1-2, the complete variable domain reads GAGVSQSPRYKVAKRGQDVALRCDPISGHVSLFWYQQALGQGPEFLTYFQNEAQLDKSGLPSDRFFAERPEGSVSTLKIQRTQQEDSAVYLCASSQQGINYGYTFGSGTRLTVV.

The sample holds one count of this clone. The chain recombines TRBV7-2 with TRBJ2-5; D might be TRBD2 (6 bases). The CDR3 is 13 residues long. In germline, CDR1 is SGHTA, CDR2 FQGNSA. V was shortened by 8 bases and J by 11 bases, with 21 bases between the two germline ends. CDR3 in amino acids: CASRLGAGYWQYF. CDR3 nucleotide sequence: TGTGCCAGCCGACTCGGGGCGGGGTACTGGCAGTACTTC. Full variable domain (missing parts from reference TRBV7-2 and TRBJ2-5): GAGVSQSPSNKVTEKGKDVELRCDPISGHTALYWYRQSLGQGLEFLIYFQGNSAPDKSGLPSDRFSAERTGGSVSTLTIQRTQQEDSAVYLCASRLGAGYWQYFGPGTRLLVL.

V gene TRBV9 combines with J gene TRBJ2-1; D may be TRBD2 (6 bases). Germline V lookup: CDR1 SGDLS, CDR2 YYNGEE. This CDR3 region has 15 residues. Trimming shortened V by 4 bases and J by 7 bases, and 18 bases separated the two germline ends. The CDR3 region has the DNA TGTGCCAGCAGCCCGATGCCCGGGACTCGAAATGAGCAGTTCTTC. Translation gives CASSPMPGTRNEQFF. The full variable domain, in which reference TRBV9 and TRBJ2-1 provide the parts outside the CDR3, is DSGVTQTPKHLITATGQRVTLRCSPRSGDLSVYWYQQSLDQGLQFLIQYYNGEERAKGNILERFSAQQFPDLHSELNLSSLELGDSALYFCASSPMPGTRNEQFFGPGTRLTVL.

The chain recombines TRBV27 with TRBJ2-1, with D perhaps matching TRBD1 (6 bases). V lost 8 bases and J lost 10, with 12 bases in between. The CDR3 spans 11 residues. Per germline, CDR1 MNHEY and CDR2 SMNVEV (reference sequence). The CDR3 nucleotides read TGTGCCAGCGGGCTGCAGGGGGAGCAGTTCTTC. Its translation: CASGLQGEQFF.